This T cell receptor (beta chain) originates from a study of blood T cell repertoires in COVID-19. The junction had 6 bases not matched to a gene; V was cut back by 4 bases and J by 0 bases. Germline V gene sequence: CDR1 SGHTA, CDR2 FQGNSA. The CDR3 contains 16 residues. Generated by immunoSEQ multiplex PCR, the TCRdb table keeps only in-frame clones and is missing some. The repertoire holds over 250,000 clones, with 70% to 90% as singletons. The sequencing input was peripheral blood. The rearrangement links TRBV7-2 to TRBJ1-5; 7 nucleotides match TRBD1. The clonotype originates from a woman aged 45-65 years with acute or convalescent COVID-19. The CDR3 coding sequence is TGTGCCAGCAGCTCCAAATGGGACAGTAGCAATCAGCCCCAGCATTTT. Encoded protein: CASSSKWDSSNQPQHF.